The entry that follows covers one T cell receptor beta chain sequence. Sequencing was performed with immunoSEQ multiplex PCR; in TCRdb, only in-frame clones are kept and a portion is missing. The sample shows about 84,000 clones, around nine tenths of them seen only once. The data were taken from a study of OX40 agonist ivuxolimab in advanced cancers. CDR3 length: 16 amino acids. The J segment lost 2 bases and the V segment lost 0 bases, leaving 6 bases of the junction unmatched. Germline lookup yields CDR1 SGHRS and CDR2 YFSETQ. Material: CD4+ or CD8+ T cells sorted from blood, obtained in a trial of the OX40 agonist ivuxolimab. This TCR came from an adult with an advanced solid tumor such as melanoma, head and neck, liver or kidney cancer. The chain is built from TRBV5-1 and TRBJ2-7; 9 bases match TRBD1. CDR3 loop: CASSLEPGQGTYEQYF. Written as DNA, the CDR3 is TGCGCCAGCAGCTTGGAACCTGGACAGGGGACCTACGAGCAGTACTTC.